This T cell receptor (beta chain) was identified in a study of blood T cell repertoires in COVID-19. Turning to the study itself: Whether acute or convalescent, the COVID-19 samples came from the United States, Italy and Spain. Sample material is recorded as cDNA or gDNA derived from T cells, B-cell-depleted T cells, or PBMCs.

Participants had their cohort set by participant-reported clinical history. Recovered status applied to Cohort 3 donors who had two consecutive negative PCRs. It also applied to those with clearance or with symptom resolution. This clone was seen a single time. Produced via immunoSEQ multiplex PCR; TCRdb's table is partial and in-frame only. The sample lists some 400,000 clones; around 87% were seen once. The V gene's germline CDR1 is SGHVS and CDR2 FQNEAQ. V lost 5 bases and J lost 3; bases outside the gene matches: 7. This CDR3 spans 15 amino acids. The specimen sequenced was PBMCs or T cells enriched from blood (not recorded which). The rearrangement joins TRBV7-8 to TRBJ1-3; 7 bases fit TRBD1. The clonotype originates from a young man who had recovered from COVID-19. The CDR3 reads CASSLVTGDGNTIYF. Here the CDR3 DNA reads TGTGCCAGCAGCCTAGTTACAGGGGATGGAAACACCATATATTTT.